Below are 17 T cell receptor beta chains sequenced from a single sample in a study of T-cell reconstitution after alpha-beta-depleted transplantation in children (dated by TCRdb to 2016 to 2017). Taken with the paper, the label for treatment or condition translates to: allogeneic hematopoietic cell transplantation with graft depleted of TCRalphabeta T cells and CD19 B cells. Library preparation was by PCR. These reads were obtained on an Illumina HiSeq 2500. TCR libraries were prepared with molecular barcoding, using unique molecular identifiers to normalize TCRbeta repertoire quantification. TCRdb trimmed public reads at Q25 via fastp, called clones via MiXCR and kept in-frame beta chains. Rows matching on CDR3 protein sequence are summarized as one entry with the most common DNA and genes. This sample gives about 200,000 distinct CDR3 sequences in total; 7% to 9% of them show up just once. About 40% of the sample goes to the ten largest clones.

The material sequenced was PBMCs, mostly from graft donor cells, taken 360 days after TCRalphabeta/CD19-depleted stem cell transplant. Every receptor here comes from a male patient aged 2-9 years who had a stem cell transplant for acute myeloid leukemia, so the T cells may come from the graft donor.

The CDR3 nucleotides read TGCAGTGCTATCGCCAGCGGTAGCAATCAGCCCCAGCATTTT. Protein sequence: CSAIASGSNQPQHF. This sequence joins TRBV20-1 and TRBJ1-5; D ambiguous. CDR3 length: 14 residues. Trimming cost V 4 bases and J 0 bases, with 10 bases left between them. The germline V gene encodes CDR1 DFQATT and CDR2 SNEGSKA (reference sequence).

The V call is TRBV2, the J call TRBJ2-1; D is unclear. This CDR3 region has 12 residues. Germline V CDR1 and CDR2: SNHLY, FYNNEI. The germline V and J ends were trimmed by 4 bases and 5 bases, with 6 bases remaining between them. CDR3 in DNA: TGTGCCAGCAGTGCGACGGACAATGAGCAGTTCTTC. Its translation is CASSATDNEQFF.

This clonotype has a handful of counts. The V gene is TRBV20-1, the J gene TRBJ2-7, with unresolved D. Germline V gives CDR1 DFQATT, CDR2 SNEGSKA (reference sequence). V was pared by 1 base and J by 5 bases, with 9 bases between. This CDR3 is 12 amino acids long. The CDR3: CSARVAGDEQYF. In nucleotides, the CDR3 is TGCAGTGCTAGAGTCGCTGGTGACGAGCAGTACTTC.

This clonotype was seen a handful of times. V is TRBV12-3 or TRBV12-4 and J is TRBJ1-1, with TRBD1 matching 8 bases. This CDR3 has 13 residues. Trimming cost V 6 bases and J 4 bases; bases outside gene matches: 4. CDR3 nucleotide sequence: TGTGCCAGCAGCCCCGACAGGGGCACTGAAGCTTTCTTT. Protein sequence: CASSPDRGTEAFF.

This clonotype was observed a few times. The CDR3 spells CASSQDWGSSSDTQYF. The CDR3 nucleotides read TGTGCCAGCAGCCAAGATTGGGGCTCTAGCTCAGATACGCAGTATTTT. The chain links TRBV14 to TRBJ2-3; D may match TRBD1 or TRBD2 (5 bases each). The length of the CDR3 is 16 residues. CDR1 and CDR2 (germline): SGHDN, FVKESK. V lost 0 bases, J lost 4 bases, and 14 bases lay in between.

V gene TRBV6-5 combines with J gene TRBJ1-3; D remains unclear. V lost 0 bases and J lost 4, with 13 bases in between. Per the germline V gene, CDR1 is MNHEY and CDR2 is SVGAGI. This CDR3 is 16 amino acids long. CDR3 amino acids: CASSYSVGVGGNTIYF. In DNA form, the CDR3 reads TGTGCCAGCAGTTACTCGGTCGGGGTGGGAGGAAACACCATATATTTT.

This chain links TRBV7-9 with TRBJ1-1; D may be TRBD1 (6 bases). V dropped 5 bases and J dropped 11 bases, with 21 bases sitting between them. Germline assignment: CDR1 SEHNR and CDR2 FQNEAQ (reference sequence). The CDR3 spans 14 residues. The CDR3 is CASSANVQGGAAFF. CDR3 sequence (DNA): TGTGCCAGCAGCGCCAACGTACAGGGCGGGGCTGCTTTCTTT.

The chain carries TRBV5-5 and TRBJ1-1, with 7 nucleotides matching TRBD1. Trimming cost V 4 bases and J 1 base; bases outside gene matches: 7. CDR1 and CDR2 from the germline V gene are SGHKS and YYEKEE (reference sequence). This CDR3 comprises 15 residues. For the CDR3, the DNA is TGTGCCAGCAGCCCCGCGGACAGGAGGAACACTGAAGCTTTCTTT. Protein: CASSPADRRNTEAFF.

This clonotype was seen many times. V and J are TRBV2 and TRBJ2-5; perhaps TRBD1 as D (6 bases). Germline assignment: CDR1 SNHLY and CDR2 FYNNEI. The CDR3 totals 14 residues. Trimming took off 4 bases at V and 1 base at J, with 10 bases between the two ends. CDR3 sequence: CASSGQGFQETQYF. CDR3 DNA sequence: TGTGCCAGCAGTGGCCAGGGGTTCCAAGAGACCCAGTACTTC.

V is TRBV4-1 and J is TRBJ2-2, with a weak D call TRBD2 (5 bases). This CDR3 comprises 16 residues. The V end lost 0 bases, the J end lost 3 bases, and 11 bases lay between the germline ends. Germline V gene lookup returns CDR1 MGHRA and CDR2 YSYEKL. The chain's CDR3 is CASSQEAGGYTGELFF. The CDR3 bases are TGCGCCAGCAGCCAAGAGGCAGGCGGGTACACCGGGGAGCTGTTTTTT.

In its sample, this clonotype was seen many times. The rearrangement joins TRBV29-1 to TRBJ2-2; D is uncertain. CDR1 is SQVTM and CDR2 is ANQGSEA in the germline V gene. Trimming pared 6 bases from V and 6 bases from J, leaving 11 bases between. The length of the CDR3 is 12 residues. CDR3 in amino acids: CSVYRYPGELFF. The CDR3 region has the DNA TGCAGCGTGTACAGATACCCCGGGGAGCTGTTTTTT.

This clonotype occurred a few times. V and J are TRBV2 and TRBJ2-7, with a weak D call TRBD2 (5 bases). The CDR3 is 12 amino acids. Trimming left V 3 bases short and J 12 bases short, with 15 bases between. The V gene's germline CDR1 is SNHLY and CDR2 FYNNEI. For the CDR3, the DNA is TGTGCCAGCAGTGATGGTTTTGGGGAGTGGTACGTC. Its protein is CASSDGFGEWYV.

This clonotype occurred a few times. This rearrangement joins TRBV5-1 to TRBJ2-3, with TRBD1 matching over 7 bases. This CDR3 has 14 residues. Germline assignment: CDR1 SGHRS and CDR2 YFSETQ. V shed 5 bases and J 3 bases; nucleotides not matched to a gene: 6. CDR3 nucleotides: TGCGCCAGCAGAGGGCAGGGGGTGACAGATACGCAGTATTTT. This translates into CASRGQGVTDTQYF.

This clonotype was counted only a few times. The chain uses TRBV5-4 and TRBJ2-1; D remains ambiguous. The V end was cut by 4 bases, the J end by 4 bases, with 15 bases between. Germline V gene sequence: CDR1 SGHNT, CDR2 YYREEE (reference sequence). The CDR3 has 15 residues. CDR3 nucleotides: TGTGCCAGCAGCGTTAACGTCAACGGGTACAATGAGCAGTTCTTC. It translates to CASSVNVNGYNEQFF.

The CDR3 protein is CASSLGASFSGNTIYF. The CDR3 coding sequence is TGCGCCAGCAGCTTGGGGGCCAGTTTCTCTGGAAACACCATATATTTT. J is TRBJ1-3 and V is TRBV5-1; D is unclear. The length of the CDR3 is 16 residues. Germline V CDR1 and CDR2: SGHRS, YFSETQ. The V end lost 0 bases, the J end lost 0 bases, and 10 bases lay between the germline ends.

The chain recombines TRBV12-3 or TRBV12-4 with TRBJ2-1; 12 nucleotides align to TRBD2. V gave up 6 bases and J gave up 7 bases; unmatched junction bases: 10. The CDR3 runs to 16 residues. This chain's CDR3 is CASSRRLAGGHNEQFF. In DNA, the CDR3 is TGTGCCAGCAGCCGGCGGCTAGCGGGGGGGCATAATGAGCAGTTCTTC.

This clonotype was observed at least ten times. The chain carries TRBV12-3 or TRBV12-4 and TRBJ1-5; the D gene is possibly TRBD1 (6 bases). CDR3 size: 16 residues. Trimming shortened V by 2 bases and J by 0 bases, and 11 bases separated the two germline ends. CDR3 residues: CASSLRGTFSNQPQHF. The CDR3 DNA sequence: TGTGCCAGCAGTTTAAGGGGGACATTTAGCAATCAGCCCCAGCATTTT.